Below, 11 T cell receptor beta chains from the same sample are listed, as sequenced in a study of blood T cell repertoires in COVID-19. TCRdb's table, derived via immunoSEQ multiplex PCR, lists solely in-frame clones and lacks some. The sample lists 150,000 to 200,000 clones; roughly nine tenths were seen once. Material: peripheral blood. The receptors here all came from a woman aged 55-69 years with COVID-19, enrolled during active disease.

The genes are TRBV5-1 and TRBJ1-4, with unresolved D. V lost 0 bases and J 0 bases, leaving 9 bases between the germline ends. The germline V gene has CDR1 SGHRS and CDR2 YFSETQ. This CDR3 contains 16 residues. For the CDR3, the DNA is TGCGCCAGCAGCTTGGCCTTTCAGACAACTAATGAAAAACTGTTTTTT. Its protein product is CASSLAFQTTNEKLFF.

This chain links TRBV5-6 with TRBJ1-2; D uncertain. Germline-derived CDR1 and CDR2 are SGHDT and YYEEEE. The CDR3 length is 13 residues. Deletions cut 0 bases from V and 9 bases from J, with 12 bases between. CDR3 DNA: TGTGCCAGCAGCTTGGAACCAGGAAGGAGCTACACCTTC. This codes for CASSLEPGRSYTF.

The CDR3 reads CAWSQGLNYGYTF. The CDR3 coding sequence is TGTGCCTGGAGTCAGGGGCTAAACTATGGCTACACCTTC. The chain uses TRBV30 and TRBJ1-2; D is perhaps TRBD1 (6 bases). V was pared by 2 bases and J by 2 bases, with 9 bases between. The germline CDR1 and CDR2 sequences are GTSNPN and SVGIG (reference sequence). There are 13 residues in the CDR3.

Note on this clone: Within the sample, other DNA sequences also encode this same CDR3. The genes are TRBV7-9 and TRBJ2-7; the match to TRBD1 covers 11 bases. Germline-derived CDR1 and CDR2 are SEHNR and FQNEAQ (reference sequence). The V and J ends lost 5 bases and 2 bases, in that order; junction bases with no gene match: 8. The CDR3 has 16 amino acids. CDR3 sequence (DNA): TGTGCCAGCAGCCCAGGGACAGGGGGACGACCCTACGAGCAGTACTTC. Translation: CASSPGTGGRPYEQYF.

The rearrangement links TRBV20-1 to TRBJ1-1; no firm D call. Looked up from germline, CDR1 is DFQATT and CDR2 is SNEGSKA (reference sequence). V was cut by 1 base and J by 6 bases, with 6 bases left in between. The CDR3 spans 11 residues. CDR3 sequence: CSARVGPEAFF. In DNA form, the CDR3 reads TGCAGTGCTAGAGTTGGGCCTGAAGCTTTCTTT.

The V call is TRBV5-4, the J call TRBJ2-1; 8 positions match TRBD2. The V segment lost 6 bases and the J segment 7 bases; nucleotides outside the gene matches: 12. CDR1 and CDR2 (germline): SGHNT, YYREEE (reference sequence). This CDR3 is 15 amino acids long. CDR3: CASNAPGLVMNEQFF. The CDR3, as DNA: TGTGCCAGCAACGCCCCGGGACTAGTTATGAATGAGCAGTTCTTC.

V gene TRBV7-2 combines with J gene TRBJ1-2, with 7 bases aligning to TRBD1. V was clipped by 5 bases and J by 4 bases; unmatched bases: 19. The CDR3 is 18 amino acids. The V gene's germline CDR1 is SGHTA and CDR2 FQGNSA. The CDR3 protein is CASSPQTGRGSGGYGYTF. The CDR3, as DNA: TGTGCCAGCAGCCCACAGACGGGACGTGGCTCAGGGGGCTATGGCTACACCTTC.

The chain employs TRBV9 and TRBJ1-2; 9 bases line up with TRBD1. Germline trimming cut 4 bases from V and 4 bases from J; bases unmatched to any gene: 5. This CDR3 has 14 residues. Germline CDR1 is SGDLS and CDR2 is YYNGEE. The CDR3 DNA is TGTGCCAGCAGCTCGGGACAGGGACCCTATGGCTACACCTTC. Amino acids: CASSSGQGPYGYTF.

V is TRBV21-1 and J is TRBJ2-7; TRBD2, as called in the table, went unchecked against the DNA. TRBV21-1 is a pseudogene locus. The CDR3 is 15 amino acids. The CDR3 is CASTNGRTSPYEQYF. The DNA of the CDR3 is TGTGCCAGCACTAACGGACGGACTAGCCCCTACGAGCAGTACTTC.

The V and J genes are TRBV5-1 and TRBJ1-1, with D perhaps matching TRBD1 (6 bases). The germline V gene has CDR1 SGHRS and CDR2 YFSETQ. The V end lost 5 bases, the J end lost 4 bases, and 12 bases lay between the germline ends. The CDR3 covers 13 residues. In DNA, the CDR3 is TGCGCCAGCAGATTAGCAGGGGTCACTGAAGCTTTCTTT. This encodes CASRLAGVTEAFF. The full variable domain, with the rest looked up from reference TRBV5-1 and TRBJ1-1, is KAGVTQTPRYLIKTRGQQVTLSCSPISGHRSVSWYQQTPGQGLQFLFEYFSETQRNKGNFPGRFSGRQFSNSRSEMNVSTLELGDSALYLCASRLAGVTEAFFGQGTRLTVV.

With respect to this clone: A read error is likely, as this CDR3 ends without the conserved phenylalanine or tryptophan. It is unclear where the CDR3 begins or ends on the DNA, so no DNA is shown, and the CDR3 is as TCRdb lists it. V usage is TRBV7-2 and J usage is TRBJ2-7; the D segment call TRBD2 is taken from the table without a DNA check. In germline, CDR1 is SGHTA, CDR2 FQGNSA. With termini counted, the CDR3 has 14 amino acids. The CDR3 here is CASSPPLAKFVLSS.